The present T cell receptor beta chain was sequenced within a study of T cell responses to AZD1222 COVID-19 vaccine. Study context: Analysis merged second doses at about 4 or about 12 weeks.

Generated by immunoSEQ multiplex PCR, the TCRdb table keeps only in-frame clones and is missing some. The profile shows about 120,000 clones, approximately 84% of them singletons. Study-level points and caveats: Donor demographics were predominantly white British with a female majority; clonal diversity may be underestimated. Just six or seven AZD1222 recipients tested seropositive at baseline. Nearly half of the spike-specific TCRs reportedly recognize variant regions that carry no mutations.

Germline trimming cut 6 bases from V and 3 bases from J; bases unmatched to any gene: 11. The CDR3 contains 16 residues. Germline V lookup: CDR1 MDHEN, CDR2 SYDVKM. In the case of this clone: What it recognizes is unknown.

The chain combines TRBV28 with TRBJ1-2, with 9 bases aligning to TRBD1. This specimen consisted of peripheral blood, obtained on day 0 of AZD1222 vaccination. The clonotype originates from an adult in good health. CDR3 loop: CASSSTPGQGHYGYTF. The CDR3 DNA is TGTGCCAGCAGCTCAACCCCGGGACAGGGACACTATGGCTACACCTTC.